A single TCR beta chain is shown here with its context. The data were obtained in a study of cytomegalovirus exposure and HLA in healthy donors. The length of the CDR3 is 14 residues. The germline V gene encodes CDR1 SGHRS and CDR2 YFSETQ. Trimming pared 7 bases from V and 3 bases from J, leaving 14 bases between. Both 60 Vbeta primers and 13 Jbeta primers went into the PCR. Generated by immunoSEQ multiplex PCR, the TCRdb table keeps only in-frame clones and is missing some. The sample lists about 140,000 clones, about 80% seen once, with 1.9% in the top ten. The sample was PBMCs. The chain combines TRBV5-1 with TRBJ2-1, with D possibly TRBD2 on 6 matching bases. The receptor comes from a woman in her 40s in good health and CMV-seronegative. CDR3 sequence: CASSTVGGYNEQFF. The DNA for the CDR3 is TGCGCCAGCTCAACGGTGGGGGGCTACAATGAGCAGTTCTTC.